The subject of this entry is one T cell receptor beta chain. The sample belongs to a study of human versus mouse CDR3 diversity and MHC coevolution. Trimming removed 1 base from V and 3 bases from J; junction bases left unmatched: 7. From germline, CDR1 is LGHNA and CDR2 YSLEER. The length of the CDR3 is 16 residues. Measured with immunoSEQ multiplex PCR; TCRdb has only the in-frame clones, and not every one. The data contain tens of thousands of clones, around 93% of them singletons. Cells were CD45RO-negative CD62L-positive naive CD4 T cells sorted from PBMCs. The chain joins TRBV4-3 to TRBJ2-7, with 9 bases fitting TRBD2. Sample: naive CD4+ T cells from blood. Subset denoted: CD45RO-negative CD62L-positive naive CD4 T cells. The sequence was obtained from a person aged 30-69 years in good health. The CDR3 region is CASSQAGAGGGYEQYF. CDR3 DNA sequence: TGCGCCAGCAGCCAAGCGGGAGCGGGAGGAGGCTACGAGCAGTACTTC.